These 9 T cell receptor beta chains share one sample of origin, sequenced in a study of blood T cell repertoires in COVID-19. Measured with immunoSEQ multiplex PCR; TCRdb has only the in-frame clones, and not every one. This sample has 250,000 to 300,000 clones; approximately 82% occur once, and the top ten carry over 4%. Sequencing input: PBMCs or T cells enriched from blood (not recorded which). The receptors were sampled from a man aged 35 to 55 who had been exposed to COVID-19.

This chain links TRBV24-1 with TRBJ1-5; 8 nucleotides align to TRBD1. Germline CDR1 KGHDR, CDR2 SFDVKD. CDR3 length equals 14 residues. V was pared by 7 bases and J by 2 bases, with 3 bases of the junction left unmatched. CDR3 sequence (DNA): TGTGCCACCAGGGACAGGGAGGGCAATCAGCCCCAGCATTTT. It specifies CATRDREGNQPQHF.

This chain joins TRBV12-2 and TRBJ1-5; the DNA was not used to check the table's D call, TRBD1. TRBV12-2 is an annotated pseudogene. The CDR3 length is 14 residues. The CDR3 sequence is CASRATHKGEPQHF. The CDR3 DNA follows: TGTGCAAGTCGCGCGACCCACAAGGGGGAGCCCCAGCATTTT.

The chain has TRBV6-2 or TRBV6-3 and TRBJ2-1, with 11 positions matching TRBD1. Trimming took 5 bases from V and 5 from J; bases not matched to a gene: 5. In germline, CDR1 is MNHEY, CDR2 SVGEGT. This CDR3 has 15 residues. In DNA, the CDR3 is TGTGCCAGCAGTGTCACGGGACAGGGGGACAATGAGCAGTTCTTC. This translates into CASSVTGQGDNEQFF.

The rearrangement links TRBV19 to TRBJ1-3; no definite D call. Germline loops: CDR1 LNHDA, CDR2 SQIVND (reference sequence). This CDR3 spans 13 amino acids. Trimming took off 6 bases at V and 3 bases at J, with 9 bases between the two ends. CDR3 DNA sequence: TGTGCCAGTAGGAGTCAGCGTGGAAACACCATATATTTT. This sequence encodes CASRSQRGNTIYF.

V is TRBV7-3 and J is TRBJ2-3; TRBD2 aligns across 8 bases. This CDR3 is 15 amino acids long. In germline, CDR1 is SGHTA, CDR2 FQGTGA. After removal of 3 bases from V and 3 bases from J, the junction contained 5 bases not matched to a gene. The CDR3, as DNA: TGTGCCAGCAGCTTCAGCGGGAGTGGAACAGATACGCAGTATTTT. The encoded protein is CASSFSGSGTDTQYF.

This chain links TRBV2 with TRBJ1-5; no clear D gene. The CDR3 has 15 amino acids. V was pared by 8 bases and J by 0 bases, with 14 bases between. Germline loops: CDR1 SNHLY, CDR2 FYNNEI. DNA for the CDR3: TGTGCCAGCCGAACACAGACAAGTAGCAATCAGCCCCAGCATTTT. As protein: CASRTQTSSNQPQHF.

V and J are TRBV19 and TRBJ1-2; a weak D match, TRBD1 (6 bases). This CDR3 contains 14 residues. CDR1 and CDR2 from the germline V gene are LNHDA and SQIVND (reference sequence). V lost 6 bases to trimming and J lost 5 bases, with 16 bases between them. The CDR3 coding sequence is TGTGCCAGTAGACAGACAGGCTCCTCGTATGGCTACACCTTC. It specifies CASRQTGSSYGYTF.

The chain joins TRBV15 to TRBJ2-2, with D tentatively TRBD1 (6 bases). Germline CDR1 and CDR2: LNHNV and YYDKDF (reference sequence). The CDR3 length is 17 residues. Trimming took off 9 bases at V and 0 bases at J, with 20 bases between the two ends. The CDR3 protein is CATPLRPGQTNTGELFF. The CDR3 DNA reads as TGTGCCACGCCTCTAAGACCGGGACAAACGAACACCGGGGAGCTGTTTTTT.

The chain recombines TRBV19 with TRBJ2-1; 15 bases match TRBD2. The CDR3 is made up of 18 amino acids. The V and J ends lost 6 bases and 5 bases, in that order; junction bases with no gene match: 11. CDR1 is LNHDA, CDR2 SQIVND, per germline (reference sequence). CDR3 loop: CASRDFGLAGGRNNEQFF. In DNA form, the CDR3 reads TGTGCCAGTAGGGACTTCGGACTAGCGGGAGGGCGGAACAATGAGCAGTTCTTC.